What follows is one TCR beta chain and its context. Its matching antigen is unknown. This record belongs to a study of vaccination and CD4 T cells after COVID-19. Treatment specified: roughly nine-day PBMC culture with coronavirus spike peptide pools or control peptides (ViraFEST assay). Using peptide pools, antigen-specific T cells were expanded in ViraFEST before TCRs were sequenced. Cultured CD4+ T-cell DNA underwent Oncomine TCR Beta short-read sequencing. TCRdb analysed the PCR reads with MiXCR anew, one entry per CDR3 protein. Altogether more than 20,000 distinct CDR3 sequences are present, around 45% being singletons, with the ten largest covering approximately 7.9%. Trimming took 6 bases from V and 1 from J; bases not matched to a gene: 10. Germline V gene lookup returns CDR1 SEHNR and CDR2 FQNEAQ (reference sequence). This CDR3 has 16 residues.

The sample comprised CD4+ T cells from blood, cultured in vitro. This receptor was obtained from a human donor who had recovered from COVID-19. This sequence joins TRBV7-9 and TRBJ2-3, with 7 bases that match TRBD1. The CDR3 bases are TGTGCCAGCAGAAGAATACAGGGGTCAGGCACAGATACGCAGTATTTT. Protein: CASRRIQGSGTDTQYF.